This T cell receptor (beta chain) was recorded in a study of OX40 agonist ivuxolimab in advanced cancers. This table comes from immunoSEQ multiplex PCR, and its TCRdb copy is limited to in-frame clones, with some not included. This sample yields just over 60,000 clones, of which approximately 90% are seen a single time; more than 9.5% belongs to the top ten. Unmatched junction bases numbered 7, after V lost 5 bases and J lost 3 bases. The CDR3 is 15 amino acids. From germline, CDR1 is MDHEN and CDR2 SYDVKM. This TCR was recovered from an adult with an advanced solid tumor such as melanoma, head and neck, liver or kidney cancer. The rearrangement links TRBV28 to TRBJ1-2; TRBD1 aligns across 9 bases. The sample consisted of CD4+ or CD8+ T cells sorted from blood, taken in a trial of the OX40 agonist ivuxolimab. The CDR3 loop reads CASSRRDRADYGYTF. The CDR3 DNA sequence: TGTGCCAGCAGTAGAAGGGACAGGGCGGACTATGGCTACACCTTC.